The rows below give T cell receptor beta chains drawn from one sample of a study of OX40 agonist ivuxolimab in advanced cancers. Profiling relied on immunoSEQ multiplex PCR, and the TCRdb table lists in-frame clones only, not all of them. Found here are tens of thousands of clones, 84% of them singletons; the top ten hold roughly 34%. The sample here was CD4+ or CD8+ T cells sorted from blood, taken in a trial of the OX40 agonist ivuxolimab. Receptor source: an adult with an advanced solid tumor such as melanoma, head and neck, liver or kidney cancer. The CDR3 runs from the conserved cysteine through the conserved F or W. The D gene is left open where the match is weak.

V gene,D gene,CDR3 protein
TRBV9,TRBD1,CASSPSGTGTEQYF
TRBV4-2,NA,CASSQGLGFSYEQYF
TRBV5-1,NA,CASSLRDKTYEQYF
TRBV28,NA,CASSMTASYEQYF
TRBV2,TRBD2,CASSELLAGFYEQYF
TRBV7-9,NA,CASSLASSHEQFF
TRBV19,TRBD1,CASILGTGANYGYTF
TRBV21-1,NA,CASRVRTSGEHRELFF
TRBV7-2,NA,CASSLSRGAYNEQFF
TRBV7-9,TRBD2,CASSPRLAGAQGEQFF
TRBV5-8,NA,CASSLFGVSNEQFF
TRBV19,NA,CASISYTGELFF
TRBV6-5,TRBD2,CASSYQSSGSPYEQYF
TRBV5-1,NA,CASSLEGRGTEAFF
TRBV19,TRBD2,CASGHTGGVYEQYF
TRBV5-8,TRBD1,CASSLWTGEGNQPQHF